These 15 T cell receptor beta chains share one sample of origin, sequenced in a study of blood T cell repertoires in COVID-19. Clones were sequenced by immunoSEQ multiplex PCR, and TCRdb holds only the in-frame ones, with some missing. Of tens of thousands of clones in the sample, more than 70% were seen once. The sample comprised peripheral blood. The receptors were sampled from a man in his 70s with COVID-19, enrolled during active disease.

The genes are TRBV4-1 and TRBJ1-4; a possible D gene is TRBD1 (6 bases). Germline CDR1 and CDR2: MGHRA and YSYEKL. The V gene lost 0 bases and the J gene lost 0 bases, with 20 bases spanning the gap. The CDR3 runs to 20 residues. The CDR3 sequence: CASSQDASGAGFSTNEKLFF. The DNA of the CDR3 is TGCGCCAGCAGCCAAGATGCCTCAGGGGCAGGATTCTCAACTAATGAAAAACTGTTTTTT.

The V and J genes are TRBV18 and TRBJ2-7, with 11 bases matching TRBD1. Germline V lookup: CDR1 KGHSH, CDR2 LQKENI. The CDR3 length is 16 residues. V was pared by 5 bases and J by 2 bases, with 8 bases of the junction left unmatched. The CDR3 region has the DNA TGTGCCAGCTCATTAACCGGGACAGGGGGGGCCTACGAGCAGTACTTC. Translating gives CASSLTGTGGAYEQYF.

A single count supports this clone. The chain combines TRBV7-2 with TRBJ2-1; D not certain. The V gene's germline CDR1 is SGHTA and CDR2 FQGNSA. The CDR3 covers 13 residues. V lost 5 bases and J lost 0, with 5 bases in between. The DNA of the CDR3 is TGTGCCAGCAGCCCCATCTCCTACAATGAGCAGTTCTTC. Residues: CASSPISYNEQFF.

The V call is TRBV4-3, the J call TRBJ2-1; TRBD2 matches at 7 bases. Per the germline V gene, CDR1 is LGHNA and CDR2 is YSLEER. CDR3 length equals 19 residues. After removal of 0 bases from V and 1 base from J, the junction contained 12 bases not matched to a gene. The CDR3 region is CASSQDPLGGGSSYNEQFF. CDR3 coding DNA: TGCGCCAGCAGCCAAGATCCCTTGGGCGGCGGGAGTTCCTACAATGAGCAGTTCTTC.

This clone came up once. The CDR3 DNA is TGCACCGTAAGTGGAGGGAAGAGAGATACGCAGTATTTT. This encodes CTVSGGKRDTQYF. This chain uses TRBV29-1 with TRBJ2-3, with TRBD2 as a possible D gene (6 bases). CDR1 and CDR2 from the germline V gene are SQVTM and ANQGSEA. The CDR3 is made up of 13 amino acids.

V and J are TRBV6-5 and TRBJ1-6; D ambiguous. This CDR3 is 13 amino acids long. Germline loops: CDR1 MNHEY, CDR2 SVGAGI. V was clipped by 2 bases and J by 7 bases, with 6 bases between them. CDR3 region: CASSYGRNSPLHF. The CDR3 DNA reads as TGTGCCAGCAGTTACGGCAGGAATTCACCCCTCCACTTT.

The rearrangement links TRBV29-1 to TRBJ1-2, with D possibly TRBD1 on 6 matching bases. V was shortened by 3 bases and J by 7 bases, with 12 bases between the two germline ends. Germline V gives CDR1 SQVTM, CDR2 ANQGSEA. There are 12 residues in the CDR3. The CDR3 protein is CSVDPGAGGYTF. CDR3 DNA sequence: TGCAGCGTTGATCCAGGGGCGGGTGGCTACACCTTC.

The chain's CDR3 is CASSLFVGRSSRGSPLHF. DNA for the CDR3: TGTGCCAGCAGTTTATTTGTCGGTAGGAGTTCAAGGGGGTCACCCCTCCACTTT. This sequence joins TRBV27 and TRBJ1-6, with D perhaps matching TRBD1 (6 bases). CDR1 MNHEY and CDR2 SMNVEV come from the germline V gene (reference sequence). Trimming removed 1 base from V and 10 bases from J, with 23 bases in between. The CDR3 spans 18 residues.

This chain uses TRBV5-1 with TRBJ2-7; a possible D gene is TRBD2 (6 bases). V dropped 2 bases and J dropped 1 base, with 7 bases sitting between them. This CDR3 spans 13 amino acids. The germline V gene has CDR1 SGHRS and CDR2 YFSETQ. CDR3 in amino acids: CASSFGGSYEQYF. The CDR3 DNA reads TGCGCCAGCAGCTTCGGGGGTTCCTACGAGCAGTACTTC.

The rearrangement joins TRBV28 to TRBJ2-7; perhaps TRBD1 as D (6 bases). Germline V CDR1 and CDR2: MDHEN, SYDVKM. V lost 6 bases to trimming and J lost 6 bases, with 12 bases between them. The CDR3 extends over 12 amino acids. The CDR3, as DNA: TGTGCCAGCAGGACAGGTTTTTCCGAGCAGTACTTC. The encoded protein is CASRTGFSEQYF. The full variable domain, with the rest looked up from reference TRBV28 and TRBJ2-7, is DVKVTQSSRYLVKRTGEKVFLECVQDMDHENMFWYRQDPGLGLRLIYFSYDVKMKEKGDIPEGYSVSREKKERFSLILESASTNQTSMYLCASRTGFSEQYFGPGTRLTVT.

Ten or more counts support this clone. V is TRBV29-1 and J is TRBJ2-7; a weak D match, TRBD2 (5 bases). The CDR3 contains 12 residues. V was shortened by 6 bases and J by 3 bases, with 12 bases between the two germline ends. CDR1 and CDR2 from the germline V gene are SQVTM and ANQGSEA. CDR3 coding DNA: TGCAGCGTGCGCCGGGGAGTCTACGAGCAGTACTTC. Encoded protein: CSVRRGVYEQYF.

This clone has more than one count but fewer than ten. V is TRBV11-2 and J is TRBJ2-1; TRBD2 might be the D (7 bases). V lost 2 bases and J 15 bases, leaving 14 bases between the germline ends. This CDR3 is 12 amino acids long. CDR1 is SGHAT and CDR2 is FQNNGV in the germline V gene. CDR3 protein: CASSLTEGGRFF. CDR3 nucleotides: TGTGCCAGCAGCTTAACGGAGGGGGGGAGGTTCTTC.

The sample holds a few counts of this clone. V gene TRBV9 combines with J gene TRBJ1-5, with unresolved D. The CDR3 has 15 residues. With 0 bases removed from V and 1 base from J, the gap between germline ends came to 8 bases. CDR1 and CDR2 from the germline V gene are SGDLS and YYNGEE. The CDR3 bases are TGTGCCAGCAGCGTAGGAAGCCTGAGCAATCAGCCCCAGCATTTT. Translation gives CASSVGSLSNQPQHF.

The chain has TRBV28 and TRBJ2-7; 9 bases fit TRBD2. Trimming at V came to 3 bases and at J to 5 bases, leaving 5 bases not matched to a gene. CDR1 is MDHEN and CDR2 is SYDVKM in the germline V gene. The CDR3 totals 14 residues. The CDR3 spells CASSFVSGSNEQYF. The CDR3 DNA is TGTGCCAGCAGTTTTGTTAGCGGGAGCAACGAGCAGTACTTC. Full variable domain (rest looked up from reference TRBV28 and TRBJ2-7): DVKVTQSSRYLVKRTGEKVFLECVQDMDHENMFWYRQDPGLGLRLIYFSYDVKMKEKGDIPEGYSVSREKKERFSLILESASTNQTSMYLCASSFVSGSNEQYFGPGTRLTVT.

V gene TRBV20-1 combines with J gene TRBJ1-2, with 9 bases identical to TRBD1. Trimming took 3 bases from V and 0 from J; bases not matched to a gene: 8. The CDR3 covers 16 residues. The germline V gene has CDR1 DFQATT and CDR2 SNEGSKA (reference sequence). The CDR3 loop reads CSASNTGGAPNYGYTF. The CDR3 region has the DNA TGCAGTGCTAGTAATACAGGGGGCGCCCCTAACTATGGCTACACCTTC.